Reported below is one T cell receptor beta chain. The sample originates from a study of blood T cell repertoires in COVID-19. The wider study: The samples span acute and convalescent COVID-19 from the United States, Italy and Spain.

The ends were cut back, 3 bases at V and 8 bases at J, with 16 bases in the middle. Germline values: CDR1 MDHEN, CDR2 SYDVKM. CDR3 length: 15 residues. Sequenced by immunoSEQ multiplex PCR; TCRdb stores in-frame clones only, minus some. The repertoire holds 210,000 or so clones, with just over 85% as singletons. Source material: peripheral blood. The sequence derives from a man younger than 30 with active or convalescent COVID-19. The chain employs TRBV28 and TRBJ1-4; D might be TRBD1 (5 bases). CDR3 amino acids: CASSFPLGGDEKLFF. The CDR3 DNA follows: TGTGCCAGCAGTTTCCCCCTGGGGGGAGACGAAAAACTGTTTTTT.